One sample yielded the 30 T cell receptor beta chains listed below, sequenced in a study of blood T cells in healthy people across ages (dated by TCRdb to the mid-2010s). Receptor amplification or capture employed 5' RACE. Data came from an Illumina HiSeq 2500. The second PCR ran for about 6 to 11 cycles and used a J-beta primer mix along with a sample-barcoded 5' primer. The public sequencing data were trimmed at Q25 with fastp and processed into clonotypes with MiXCR by TCRdb, which kept only in-frame beta chains. All rows with the same CDR3 protein become a single entry with the most common DNA and genes. In this sample the table shows more than 1,400,000 distinct CDR3 sequences, roughly 40% of which occur a single time. The ten biggest clones cover roughly 7.7% of the sample. The sample was blood. These receptors originate from a woman aged 18-29 years in good health.

V usage is TRBV6-5 and J usage is TRBJ1-2, with 9 bases identical to TRBD1. Germline V gene lookup returns CDR1 MNHEY and CDR2 SVGAGI. The V segment lost 0 bases and the J segment 6 bases; nucleotides outside the gene matches: 8. The length of the CDR3 is 16 residues. In nucleotides, the CDR3 is TGTGCCAGCAGTTACTCCCTTACAGGGGGCCAGGATGGCTACACCTTC. This codes for CASSYSLTGGQDGYTF.

This clonotype was counted only a few times. This chain joins TRBV20-1 and TRBJ2-4; D assignment may be TRBD1 or TRBD2 (5 bases each). The V and J ends lost 2 bases and 15 bases respectively, with 11 bases between them. The CDR3 sequence is 10 residues long. CDR1 and CDR2 (germline): DFQATT, SNEGSKA (reference sequence). CDR3 protein: CSARYEGLYF. CDR3 nucleotides: TGCAGTGCTAGATATGAGGGGTTGTACTTC.

This clonotype was detected many times. As DNA, the CDR3 is TGTGCCAGCACCCGACAGGCCGACAATCAGCCCCAGCATTTT. This codes for CASTRQADNQPQHF. The chain couples TRBV7-2 to TRBJ1-5; tentatively, D is TRBD1 (6 bases). Trimming removed 7 bases from V and 3 bases from J, with 13 bases in between. The CDR3 is 14 amino acids. CDR1 is SGHTA and CDR2 is FQGNSA in the germline V gene. Variable domain in full (rest from reference TRBV7-2 and TRBJ1-5): GAGVSQSPSNKVTEKGKDVELRCDPISGHTALYWYRQSLGQGLEFLIYFQGNSAPDKSGLPSDRFSAERTGGSVSTLTIQRTQQEDSAVYLCASTRQADNQPQHFGDGTRLSIL.

The sample holds a few counts of this clonotype. The rearrangement uses TRBV6-1 and TRBJ2-1; weak D call: TRBD2 (6 bases). V was shortened by 8 bases and J by 3 bases, with 17 bases between the two germline ends. CDR3 size: 15 residues. Germline values: CDR1 MNHNS, CDR2 SASEGT. The CDR3 region is CASPRGGNGYNEQFF. CDR3 nucleotides: TGTGCCAGCCCCCGTGGCGGGAATGGCTACAATGAGCAGTTCTTC.

V is TRBV3-1 and J is TRBJ1-1; D call uncertain. Germline lookup yields CDR1 LGHDT and CDR2 YNNKEL (reference sequence). CDR3 size: 14 residues. Trimming took off 5 bases at V and 8 bases at J, with 18 bases between the two ends. CDR3 region: CASSNGDFSTEAFF. For the CDR3, the DNA is TGTGCCAGCAGCAATGGAGATTTCAGCACCGAAGCTTTCTTT.

This clonotype was seen just once. The chain is built from TRBV4-1 and TRBJ1-6; 7 bases map to TRBD1. The V gene end was trimmed by 0 bases and the J gene end by 8 bases; junction bases not matched to a gene: 1. Germline V gives CDR1 MGHRA, CDR2 YSYEKL. The CDR3 spans 14 residues. Written as DNA, the CDR3 is TGCGCCAGCAGCCAAGAAACAGGGGATTCACCCCTCCACTTT. Residues: CASSQETGDSPLHF.

The chain combines TRBV6-5 with TRBJ2-7; D not certain. CDR3 length: 17 residues. V was cut by 0 bases and J by 0 bases, with 15 bases left in between. From germline, CDR1 is MNHEY and CDR2 SVGAGI. CDR3 sequence: CASSYSVAPLGSYEQYF. The CDR3 bases are TGTGCCAGCAGTTACTCGGTAGCTCCCCTTGGCTCCTACGAGCAGTACTTC.

The V call is TRBV6-1, the J call TRBJ1-2; D is unclear. Trimming removed 6 bases at V and 4 bases at J, with 30 bases between. This CDR3 spans 19 amino acids. Germline V lookup: CDR1 MNHNS, CDR2 SASEGT. CDR3 sequence (DNA): TGTGCCAGCAGGTTTCGGGCATTGGGCGGAGGGAGTGGTAGCTATGGCTACACCTTC. Residues: CASRFRALGGGSGSYGYTF.

CDR3: CASTAGESQYF. The DNA of the CDR3 is TGTGCCAGCACCGCGGGGGAGTCCCAGTACTTC. The chain recombines TRBV27 with TRBJ2-7; 7 bases map to TRBD2. In germline, CDR1 is MNHEY, CDR2 SMNVEV (reference sequence). With 7 bases clipped from V and 10 bases from J, the junction kept 7 bases outside the gene matches. This CDR3 has 11 residues.

The gene calls are TRBV20-1 and TRBJ2-4, with a tentative D call TRBD1 (6 bases). Germline loops: CDR1 DFQATT, CDR2 SNEGSKA (reference sequence). This CDR3 is built from 15 residues. V was trimmed by 3 bases and J by 4 bases, leaving 16 bases between them. The CDR3, as DNA: TGCAGTGCTAGGAACCGAAGGACAGAAAAAAACATTCAGTACTTC. The encoded protein is CSARNRRTEKNIQYF.

This chain uses TRBV7-8 with TRBJ1-2; D remains unclear. V was clipped by 1 base and J by 4 bases, with 10 bases between them. Germline lookup yields CDR1 SGHVS and CDR2 FQNEAQ. CDR3 length: 14 residues. The CDR3 reads CASSLVQEGYGYTF. The DNA of the CDR3 is TGTGCCAGCAGCTTAGTTCAGGAGGGCTATGGCTACACCTTC.

The genes are TRBV6-1 and TRBJ2-1; 8 nucleotides align to TRBD2. Per the germline V gene, CDR1 is MNHNS and CDR2 is SASEGT. The CDR3 sequence is 21 residues long. V gave up 2 bases and J gave up 2 bases; unmatched junction bases: 20. The CDR3 loop reads CASSEKIMRGPSGGAYNEQFF. In DNA, the CDR3 is TGTGCCAGCAGTGAAAAAATTATGCGGGGCCCAAGCGGGGGTGCCTACAATGAGCAGTTCTTC.

The CDR3 region is CASSILAGGLETQYF. The DNA for the CDR3 is TGTGCCAGCAGTATACTAGCGGGGGGGCTAGAGACCCAGTACTTC. The chain has TRBV6-2 or TRBV6-3 and TRBJ2-5; 13 positions agree with TRBD2. The CDR3 extends over 15 amino acids. CDR1 MNHEY and CDR2 SVGEGT come from the germline V gene. V dropped 5 bases and J dropped 4; count of bases not matched to a gene: 4.

For this clonotype: One junction end does not reproduce the germline sequence, and a read error may be involved. V and J are TRBV11-2 and TRBJ2-1; 9 nucleotides match TRBD2. The CDR3 covers 15 residues. Germline lookup yields CDR1 SGHAT and CDR2 FQNNGV. The CDR3 DNA follows: TGTGCCAGCAGCTCAGCGGGAGGCTCCCACAATGAGCAGTTCTTC. This sequence encodes CASSSAGGSHNEQFF. The full variable domain, in which reference TRBV11-2 and TRBJ2-1 provide the parts outside the CDR3, is EAGVAQSPRYKIIEKRQSVAFWCNPISGHATLYWYQQILGQGPKLLIQFQNNGVVDDSQLPKDRFSAERLKGVDSTLKIQPAKLEDSAVYLCASSSAGGSHNEQFFGPGTRLTVL.

The chain joins TRBV10-3 to TRBJ2-1; D unresolved. Germline V gives CDR1 ENHRY, CDR2 SYGVKD. Trimming took 4 bases from V and 2 from J, leaving 6 bases between them. This CDR3 has 13 amino acids. The CDR3 DNA reads TGTGCCATCAGTGCCCTTACCTACAATGAGCAGTTCTTC. It is translated as CAISALTYNEQFF.

This clonotype was counted a few times. This chain joins TRBV6-5 and TRBJ1-2, with unresolved D. There are 13 residues in the CDR3. Trimming shortened V by 0 bases and J by 5 bases, and 7 bases separated the two germline ends. In germline, CDR1 is MNHEY, CDR2 SVGAGI. The CDR3 DNA follows: TGTGCCAGCAGTTACTCGGATGTTTATGGCTACACCTTC. Translating gives CASSYSDVYGYTF.

The chain recombines TRBV12-3 or TRBV12-4 with TRBJ1-2; possible D gene TRBD1, 6 bases. CDR3 length: 14 residues. Deletions cut 6 bases from V and 4 bases from J, with 15 bases between. The CDR3 protein is CASSRDTLAYGYTF. DNA of the CDR3: TGTGCCAGCAGCAGGGACACCCTCGCCTATGGCTACACCTTC.

Of note for this clonotype: A junction end diverges from the germline sequence, so it may reflect a read error. CDR3 in amino acids: CASSHLAGARDTQYF. The CDR3 DNA reads TGTGCCAGCAGTCACCTAGCGGGAGCAAGAGATACGCAGTATTTT. The chain uses TRBV10-3 and TRBJ2-3; the match to TRBD2 covers 10 bases. This CDR3 is built from 15 residues. Germline V gives CDR1 ENHRY, CDR2 SYGVKD.

This clonotype has a handful of counts. This chain uses TRBV29-1 with TRBJ1-1; D is unresolved. Looked up from germline, CDR1 is SQVTM and CDR2 is ANQGSEA. Trimming pared 7 bases from V and 1 base from J, leaving 7 bases between. The CDR3 loop spans 11 amino acids. The CDR3 DNA is TGCAGCGGCCGGGCGAACACTGAAGCTTTCTTT. This sequence encodes CSGRANTEAFF.

The chain recombines TRBV9 with TRBJ2-5; 11 bases align to TRBD2. The DNA end is a closer match to TRBJ2-7, so the J assignment may be wrong. The CDR3 runs to 15 residues. The germline V gene encodes CDR1 SGDLS and CDR2 YYNGEE. CDR3 region: CASSGSGGANYEQYF. The DNA for the CDR3 is TGTGCCAGCAGCGGTAGCGGGGGGGCAAACTACGAGCAGTACTTC.

V usage is TRBV4-1 and J usage is TRBJ1-5, with D unclear. V lost 4 bases, J lost 3 bases, and 10 bases lay in between. The CDR3 spans 14 residues. CDR1 and CDR2 (germline): MGHRA, YSYEKL. The CDR3 DNA reads as TGCGCCAGCAGCCTCCTGGATAACAATCAGCCCCAGCATTTT. This translates into CASSLLDNNQPQHF.

In its sample, this clonotype was seen a few times. The chain recombines TRBV5-1 with TRBJ1-1, with D unresolved. This CDR3 comprises 14 residues. V was pared by 6 bases and J by 3 bases, with 15 bases between. Germline V gene lookup returns CDR1 SGHRS and CDR2 YFSETQ. The CDR3 sequence is CASKFRAWDTEAFF. CDR3 DNA sequence: TGCGCCAGCAAGTTCCGGGCTTGGGACACTGAAGCTTTCTTT. Full variable domain (missing parts from reference TRBV5-1 and TRBJ1-1): KAGVTQTPRYLIKTRGQQVTLSCSPISGHRSVSWYQQTPGQGLQFLFEYFSETQRNKGNFPGRFSGRQFSNSRSEMNVSTLELGDSALYLCASKFRAWDTEAFFGQGTRLTVV.

V usage is TRBV9 and J usage is TRBJ1-1; 7 positions agree with TRBD1. V shed 3 bases and J 7 bases; nucleotides not matched to a gene: 15. This CDR3 is built from 16 residues. Germline lookup yields CDR1 SGDLS and CDR2 YYNGEE. In DNA form, the CDR3 reads TGTGCCAGCAGCGCGGGAGACCGGGACAGCCCTCATGAAGCTTTCTTT. Protein sequence: CASSAGDRDSPHEAFF.

The chain employs TRBV7-2 and TRBJ1-5, with 9 bases that match TRBD1. Germline V gene sequence: CDR1 SGHTA, CDR2 FQGNSA. The CDR3 length is 14 residues. V dropped 2 bases and J dropped 6; count of bases not matched to a gene: 2. The CDR3 protein is CASSLNRGLQPQHF. The DNA of the CDR3 is TGTGCCAGCAGCTTAAACAGGGGGCTTCAGCCCCAGCATTTT.

The V and J genes are TRBV29-1 and TRBJ2-2; no reliable D call. V was clipped by 4 bases and J by 0 bases, with 9 bases between them. The CDR3 has 14 amino acids. Germline V lookup: CDR1 SQVTM, CDR2 ANQGSEA. CDR3 bases: TGCAGCGTTGTGGTCAACGCGAACACCGGGGAGCTGTTTTTT. Translated: CSVVVNANTGELFF.

The chain recombines TRBV7-2 with TRBJ2-3, with 12 bases fitting TRBD2. This CDR3 spans 18 amino acids. V was pared by 2 bases and J by 2 bases, with 8 bases of the junction left unmatched. Germline V gives CDR1 SGHTA, CDR2 FQGNSA. The CDR3 is CASSLLPGLAGTTDTQYF. DNA for the CDR3: TGTGCCAGCAGCTTATTACCCGGACTAGCGGGAACCACAGATACGCAGTATTTT.

This clonotype has only a few counts. This chain joins TRBV12-3 or TRBV12-4 and TRBJ2-4, with TRBD2 matching over 12 bases. Losses at the gene ends were 3 bases for V and 5 bases for J; bases not matched to a gene: 5. The CDR3 is 16 residues long. The CDR3, as DNA: TGTGCCAGCAGTTTTGCTAGCGGGAGGGCCCAAAACATTCAGTACTTC. This gives the protein CASSFASGRAQNIQYF.

The gene calls are TRBV29-1 and TRBJ1-2; a possible D gene is TRBD1 (6 bases). V was clipped by 4 bases and J by 4 bases, with 19 bases between them. The CDR3 runs 15 residues. Germline CDR1 and CDR2: SQVTM and ANQGSEA. The CDR3 here is CSVGRALGAGYGYTF. The CDR3 nucleotides read TGCAGCGTTGGCAGGGCACTGGGGGCCGGCTATGGCTACACCTTC.

V gene TRBV30 combines with J gene TRBJ1-3; D ambiguous. Germline V gives CDR1 GTSNPN, CDR2 SVGIG (reference sequence). This CDR3 comprises 11 residues. V lost 8 bases and J lost 0, with 5 bases in between. CDR3 sequence: CAGFSGNTIYF. The CDR3 bases are TGTGCCGGCTTCTCTGGAAACACCATATATTTT.

This rearrangement joins TRBV7-3 to TRBJ2-3; 10 bases fit TRBD2. The CDR3 extends over 18 amino acids. V lost 2 bases to trimming and J lost 2 bases; unmatched junction nucleotides: 10. Germline V gene lookup returns CDR1 SGHTA and CDR2 FQGTGA. The CDR3 sequence: CASSLVPSGGLNTDTQYF. The CDR3 nucleotides read TGTGCCAGCAGCTTAGTGCCTAGCGGGGGTCTAAACACAGATACGCAGTATTTT.